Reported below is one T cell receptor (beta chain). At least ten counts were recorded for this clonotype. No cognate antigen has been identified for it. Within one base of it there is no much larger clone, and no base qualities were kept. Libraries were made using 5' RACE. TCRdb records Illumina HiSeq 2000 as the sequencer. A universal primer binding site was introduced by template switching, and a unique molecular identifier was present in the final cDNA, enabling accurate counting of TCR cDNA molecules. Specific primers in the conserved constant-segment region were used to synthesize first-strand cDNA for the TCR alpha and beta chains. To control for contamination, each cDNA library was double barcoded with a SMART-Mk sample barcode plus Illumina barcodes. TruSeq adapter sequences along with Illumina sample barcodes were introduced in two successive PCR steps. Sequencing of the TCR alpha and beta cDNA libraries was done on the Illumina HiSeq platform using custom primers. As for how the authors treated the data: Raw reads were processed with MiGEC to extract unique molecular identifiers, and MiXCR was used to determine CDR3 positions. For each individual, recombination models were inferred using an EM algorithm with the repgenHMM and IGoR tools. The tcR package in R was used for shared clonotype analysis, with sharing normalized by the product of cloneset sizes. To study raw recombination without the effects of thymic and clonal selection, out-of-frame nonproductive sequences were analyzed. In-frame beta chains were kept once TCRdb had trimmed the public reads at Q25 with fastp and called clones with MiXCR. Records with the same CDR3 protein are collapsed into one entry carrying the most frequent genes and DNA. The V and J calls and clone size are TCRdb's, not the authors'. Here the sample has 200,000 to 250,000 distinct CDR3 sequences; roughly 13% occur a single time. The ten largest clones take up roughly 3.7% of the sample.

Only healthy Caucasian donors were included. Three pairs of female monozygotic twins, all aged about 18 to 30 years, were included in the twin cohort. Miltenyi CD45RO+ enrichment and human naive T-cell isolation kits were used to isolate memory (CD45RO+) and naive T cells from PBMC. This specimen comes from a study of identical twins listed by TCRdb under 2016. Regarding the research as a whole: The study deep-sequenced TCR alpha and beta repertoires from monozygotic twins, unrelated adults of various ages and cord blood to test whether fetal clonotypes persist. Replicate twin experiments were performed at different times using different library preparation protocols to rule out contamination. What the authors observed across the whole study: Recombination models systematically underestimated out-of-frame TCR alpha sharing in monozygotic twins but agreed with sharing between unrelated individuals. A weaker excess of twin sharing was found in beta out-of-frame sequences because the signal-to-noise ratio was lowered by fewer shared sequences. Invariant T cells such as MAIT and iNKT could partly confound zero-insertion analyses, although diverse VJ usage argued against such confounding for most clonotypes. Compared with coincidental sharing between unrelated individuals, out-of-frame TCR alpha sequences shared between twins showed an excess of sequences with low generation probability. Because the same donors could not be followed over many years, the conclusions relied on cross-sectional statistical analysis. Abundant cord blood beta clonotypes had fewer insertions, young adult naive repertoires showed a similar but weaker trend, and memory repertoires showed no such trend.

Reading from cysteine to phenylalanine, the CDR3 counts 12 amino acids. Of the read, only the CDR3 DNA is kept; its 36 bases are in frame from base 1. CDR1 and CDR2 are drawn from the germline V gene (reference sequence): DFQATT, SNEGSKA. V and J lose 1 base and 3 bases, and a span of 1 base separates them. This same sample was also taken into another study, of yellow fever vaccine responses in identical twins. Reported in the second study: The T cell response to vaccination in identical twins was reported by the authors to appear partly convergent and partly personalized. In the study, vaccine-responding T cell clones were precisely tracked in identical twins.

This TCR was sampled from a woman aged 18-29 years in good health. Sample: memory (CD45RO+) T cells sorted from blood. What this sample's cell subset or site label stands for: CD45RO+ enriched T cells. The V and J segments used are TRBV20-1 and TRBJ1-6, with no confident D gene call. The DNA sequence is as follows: TGCAGTGCTAGAGTCTATAATTCACCCCTCCACTTT. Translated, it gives CSARVYNSPLHF.